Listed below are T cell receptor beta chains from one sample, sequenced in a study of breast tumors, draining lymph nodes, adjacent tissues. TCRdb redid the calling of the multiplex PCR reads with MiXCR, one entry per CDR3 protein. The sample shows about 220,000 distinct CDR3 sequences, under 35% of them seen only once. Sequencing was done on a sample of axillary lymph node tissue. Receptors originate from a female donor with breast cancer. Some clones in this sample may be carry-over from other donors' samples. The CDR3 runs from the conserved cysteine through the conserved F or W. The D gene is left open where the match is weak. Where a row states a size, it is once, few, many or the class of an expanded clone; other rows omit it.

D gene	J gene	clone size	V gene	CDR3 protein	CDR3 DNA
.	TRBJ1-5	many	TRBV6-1	CASSEELLRPQHF	TGTGCCAGCAGTGAAGAGTTGCTCAGACCCCAGCATTTT
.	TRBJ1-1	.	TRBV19	CASSSPGQPHGNTEAFF	TGTGCCAGTAGTTCCCCGGGACAACCCCACGGAAACACTGAAGCTTTCTTT
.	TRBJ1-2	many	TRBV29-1	CSVEDLGLQGYTF	TGCAGCGTTGAAGATTTGGGATTACAAGGCTACACCTTC
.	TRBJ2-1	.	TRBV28	CASSPYLAEQFF	TGTGCCAGCAGTCCCTACCTAGCGGAGCAGTTCTTC
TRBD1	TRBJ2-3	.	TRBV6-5	CASSPGGQGANTQYF	TGTGCCAGCAGCCCCGGGGGACAGGGGGCAAATACGCAGTATTTT
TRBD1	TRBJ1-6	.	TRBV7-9	CASSLQGAVNSPLHF	TGTGCCAGCAGCCTACAGGGGGCCGTTAATTCACCCCTCCACTTT
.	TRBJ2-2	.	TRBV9	CASSVDPSGNTGELFF	TGTGCCAGCAGCGTAGACCCCTCGGGGAACACCGGGGAGCTGTTTTTT
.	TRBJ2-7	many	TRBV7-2	CASSRMGARGEYEQYF	TGTGCCAGCAGCCGCATGGGGGCGAGGGGGGAGTACGAGCAGTACTTC
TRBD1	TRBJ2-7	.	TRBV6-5	CASGTDAYEQYF	TGTGCCAGCGGGACAGACGCCTACGAGCAGTACTTC
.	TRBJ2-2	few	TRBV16	CASSQSKTGQAGELFF	TGTGCCAGCAGCCAATCTAAAACAGGTCAAGCCGGGGAGCTGTTTTTT
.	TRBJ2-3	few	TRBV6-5	CASSHVDTQYF	TGTGCCAGCAGTCACGTGGATACGCAGTATTTT
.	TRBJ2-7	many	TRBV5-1	CASSFRGRNEQYF	TGCGCCAGCAGCTTCAGGGGCAGGAACGAGCAGTACTTC
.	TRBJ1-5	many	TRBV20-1	CSARQGNQPQHF	TGCAGTGCTAGGCAGGGGAATCAGCCCCAGCATTTT
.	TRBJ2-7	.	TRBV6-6	CASSPDTNEQYF	TGTGCCAGCAGTCCGGACACGAACGAGCAGTACTTC
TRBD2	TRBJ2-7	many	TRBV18	CASSQGRGSYEQYF	TGTGCCAGCTCGCAAGGGAGGGGCTCCTACGAGCAGTACTTC
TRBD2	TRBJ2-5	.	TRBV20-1	CSVGAGATQETQYF	TGCAGTGTTGGAGCGGGGGCGACCCAAGAGACCCAGTACTTC
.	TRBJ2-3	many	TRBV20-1	CSANRDPDTQYF	TGCAGTGCTAACAGGGACCCAGATACGCAGTATTTT
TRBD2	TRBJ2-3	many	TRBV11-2	CASSLVAGGPTDTQYF	TGTGCCAGCAGCTTAGTAGCGGGAGGACCCACAGATACGCAGTATTTT
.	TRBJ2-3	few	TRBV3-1	CASSQGRGVADTQYF	TGTGCCAGCAGCCAGGGCAGGGGGGTCGCAGATACGCAGTATTTT
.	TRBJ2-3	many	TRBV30	CAWRPGPQYF	TGTGCCTGGAGACCAGGGCCCCAGTATTTT
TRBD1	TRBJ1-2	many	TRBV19	CASSMDRDYGYTF	TGTGCCAGTAGTATGGACAGGGACTATGGCTACACCTTC
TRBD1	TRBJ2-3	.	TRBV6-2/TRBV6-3	CASSPGQPQYF	TGTGCCAGCAGTCCGGGACAGCCGCAGTATTTT
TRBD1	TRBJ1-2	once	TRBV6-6	CASSEGTGAVYGYTF	TGTGCCAGCAGTGAAGGGACAGGGGCTGTCTATGGCTACACCTTC
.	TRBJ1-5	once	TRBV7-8	CASSPGGVEQPQHF	TGTGCCAGCAGCCCAGGAGGGGTCGAGCAGCCCCAGCATTTT
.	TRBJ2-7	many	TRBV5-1	CASSSLTRSGSYEQYF	TGCGCCAGCAGCTCATTGACGAGGAGCGGTTCCTACGAGCAGTACTTC
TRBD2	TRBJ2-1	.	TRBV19	CASRHTLGTSGGARSYNEQFF	TGTGCCAGTAGACATACCCTAGGGACTAGCGGGGGGGCGCGCTCCTACAATGAGCAGTTCTTC
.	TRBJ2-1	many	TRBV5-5	CASSTASTGTTPLF	TGTGCCAGCAGCACGGCGAGTACCGGGACAACACCTCTCTTC
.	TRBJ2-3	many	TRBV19	CASSKQGLASTDTQYF	TGTGCCAGTAGTAAGCAGGGATTAGCGAGCACAGATACGCAGTATTTT
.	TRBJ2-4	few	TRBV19	CASSMADAKNIQYF	TGTGCCAGTAGTATGGCTGATGCCAAAAACATTCAGTACTTC
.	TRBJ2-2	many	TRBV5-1	CASLPLGGNTGELFF	TGCGCCAGTCTACCGCTGGGTGGGAACACCGGGGAGCTGTTTTTT
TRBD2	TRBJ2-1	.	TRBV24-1	CATSDLGTSVDNEQFF	TGTGCCACCAGTGACCTCGGGACTAGCGTGGACAATGAGCAGTTCTTC
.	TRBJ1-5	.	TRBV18	CASSPQGSQPQHF	TGTGCCAGCTCACCACAGGGCAGCCAGCCCCAGCATTTT
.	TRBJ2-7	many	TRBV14	CASSQVGGLPYEQYF	TGTGCCAGCAGCCAAGTCGGTGGGCTTCCCTACGAGCAGTACTTC
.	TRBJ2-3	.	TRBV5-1	CASSLDGSTDTQYF	TGCGCCAGCAGCTTGGACGGGTCCACAGATACGCAGTATTTT
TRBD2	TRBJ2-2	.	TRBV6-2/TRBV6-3	CARRLAGGRDEQFF	TGTGCCAGAAGACTAGCGGGAGGCAGGGATGAGCAGTTTTTT
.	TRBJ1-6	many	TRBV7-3	CASSSGPSSSYNSPLHF	TGTGCCAGCAGCTCAGGACCGTCGAGCTCCTATAATTCACCCCTCCACTTT
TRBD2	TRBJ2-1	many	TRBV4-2	CASSQDDYGTSGNNEQFF	TGTGCCAGCAGCCAAGATGATTACGGGACTAGCGGCAACAATGAGCAGTTCTTC
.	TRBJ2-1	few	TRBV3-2	CASSPVGSIFDEQFF	TGTGCCAGCAGCCCCGTGGGGTCCATTTTCGATGAGCAGTTCTTC
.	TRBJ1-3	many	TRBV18	CASSPQDSLYF	TGTGCCAGCTCACCTCAGGACAGCTTATATTTT
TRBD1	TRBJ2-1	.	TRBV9	CASSVGLGDSYEQFF	TGTGCCAGCAGCGTAGGGTTAGGGGACAGCTATGAGCAGTTCTTC
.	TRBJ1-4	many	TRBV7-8	CASSLVGGADEKLFF	TGTGCCAGCAGCTTAGTCGGGGGCGCAGACGAAAAACTGTTTTTT
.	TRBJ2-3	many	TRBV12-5	CASGLVSRSWIDTQYF	TGTGCTAGTGGTTTGGTCTCGCGGAGTTGGATAGATACGCAGTATTTT
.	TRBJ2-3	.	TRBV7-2	CASSLVEGDSTDTQYF	TGTGCCAGCAGCTTGGTGGAGGGGGACAGCACAGATACGCAGTATTTT
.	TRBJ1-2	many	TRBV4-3	CASSQEAGWDYGYTF	TGCGCCAGCAGCCAAGAGGCGGGGTGGGACTATGGCTACACCTTC